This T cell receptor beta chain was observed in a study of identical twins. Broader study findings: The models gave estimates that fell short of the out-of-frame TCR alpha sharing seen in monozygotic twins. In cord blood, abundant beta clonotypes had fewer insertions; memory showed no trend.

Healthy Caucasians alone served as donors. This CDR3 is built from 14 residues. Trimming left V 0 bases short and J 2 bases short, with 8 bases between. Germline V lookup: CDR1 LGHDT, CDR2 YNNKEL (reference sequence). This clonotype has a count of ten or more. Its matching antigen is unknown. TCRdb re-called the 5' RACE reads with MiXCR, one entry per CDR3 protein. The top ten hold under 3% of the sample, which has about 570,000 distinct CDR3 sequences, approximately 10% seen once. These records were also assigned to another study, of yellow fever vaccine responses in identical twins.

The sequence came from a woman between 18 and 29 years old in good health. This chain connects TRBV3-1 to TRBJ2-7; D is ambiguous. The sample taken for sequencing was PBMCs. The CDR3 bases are TGTGCCAGCAGCCAAGATACGCGAACCTACGAGCAGTACTTC. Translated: CASSQDTRTYEQYF.